This T cell receptor beta chain stems from a study of blood T cell repertoires in COVID-19. Overall study: T cells, B-cell-depleted T cells, or PBMCs provided the cDNA or gDNA that served as material.

The germline gives CDR1 KGHDR, CDR2 SFDVKD. The CDR3 sequence is 11 residues long. V lost 4 bases and J 5 bases, leaving 4 bases between the germline ends. In the original processing: Reference gene primer amplification yielded estimated nucleated cell counts. Only in-frame clones appear in the TCRdb table, and some are missing; sequencing was by immunoSEQ multiplex PCR. V and J calls and clone size are those listed in that table; D and trimming were worked out from the DNA. The data contain 100,000 to 150,000 clones, 65% to 85% of them singletons. V usage is TRBV24-1 and J usage is TRBJ1-2; D is uncertain. The sequence was obtained from a man older than 75 with active or convalescent COVID-19. Sequenced: peripheral blood. The chain's CDR3 is CATSDGYGYTF. The CDR3 DNA reads as TGTGCCACCAGTGACGGTTATGGCTACACCTTC.